This T cell receptor (beta chain) was identified during a study of blood T cell repertoires in COVID-19. The data were produced by immunoSEQ multiplex PCR, yet TCRdb's version contains in-frame clones alone and is incomplete. This table has around 300,000 clones, roughly 88% appearing once. This clonotype was obtained from a woman in her thirties with active or convalescent COVID-19. Specimen: peripheral blood.

CDR3 region: CASSRLQGYEQYF. The CDR3 region has the DNA TGTGCCAGCAGCCGACTACAGGGTTACGAGCAGTACTTC. V usage is TRBV3-1 (or the pseudogene TRBV3-2) and J usage is TRBJ2-7; D perhaps matches TRBD1 (6 bases). CDR1 and CDR2 (germline): LGHDT, YNNKEL (reference sequence). Trimming cost V 4 bases and J 4 bases, with 11 bases left between them. There are 13 residues in the CDR3.